These T cell receptor beta chains were read from a single sample in a study of CD8 T cells in Susac syndrome. TCRdb analysed the immunoSEQ multiplex PCR reads with MiXCR anew, one entry per CDR3 protein. The sample contains about 250,000 distinct CDR3 sequences, approximately 92% of which appear only once. The sample comprised CD4+ T cells from PBMCs. The receptors come from a human donor with multiple sclerosis. The conserved cysteine and the conserved F or W are not part of the CDR3 here. Not all rows give a size; the values are once, few, many and, for expanded clones, a class.

TRBJ2-5,once,TRBV5-1,ASSLANGGAQY
TRBJ1-6,few,TRBV5-1,ASSHGTGNSPLH
TRBJ2-1,NA,TRBV6-4,ASSAFSLVGEQF
TRBJ1-1,NA,TRBV20-1,SARRGLWNTEAF
TRBJ1-2,NA,TRBV4-1,ASSQDPGQGQVYGYT
TRBJ2-3,NA,TRBV4-1,ASSQDLLAGDTDTQY
TRBJ2-5,NA,TRBV10-3,AISDLSGKGETQY
TRBJ1-4,NA,TRBV30,AWSSGSPWEKLF
TRBJ2-1,NA,TRBV12-3/TRBV12-4,ASSLKGSNNEQF
TRBJ2-1,NA,TRBV7-7,ASSLGGRTYNEQF
TRBJ1-1,once,TRBV2,ASSEITEAF
TRBJ2-6,once,TRBV28,ASITGGASGANVLT
TRBJ1-4,NA,TRBV5-6,ASSFTDLMGVEKLF
TRBJ1-6,few,TRBV6-1,ASSGSSYNSPLH
TRBJ2-3,NA,TRBV12-3/TRBV12-4,ASSKTSGGTDTQY
TRBJ2-5,few,TRBV20-1,SASGRAQETQY
TRBJ2-5,NA,TRBV20-1,SARRVGLAARGETQY
TRBJ2-2,few,TRBV7-7,ASSLGVGTGELF
TRBJ1-1,NA,TRBV29-1,SLTVGAGTEAF
TRBJ1-2,NA,TRBV18,ASSHRPPDTLPAGDGYT
TRBJ2-7,once,TRBV28,ASSPPQGVYYEQY
TRBJ2-6,NA,TRBV28,ASTHRGQGGSGANVLT
TRBJ1-1,once,TRBV27,ASTKDLLNTEAF
TRBJ2-5,NA,TRBV5-1,ASSSRTGLETQY
TRBJ2-1,NA,TRBV4-1,ASSPHPTSNEQF
TRBJ1-1,NA,TRBV3-1,ASSRESRGTEAF
TRBJ2-2,NA,TRBV29-1,SVDWGDGELF